This TCR beta chain is from a study of blood T cells in healthy people across ages. Study-level information: Template-switching capture recovered about one barcoded beta molecule per two T cells.

Next came a second PCR, run for about 6 to 11 cycles, which used a sample-barcoded 5' primer along with a J-beta primer mix. Template switching added a 12-random-nucleotide identifier to every cDNA molecule. TCRdb processed the 5' RACE reads anew with MiXCR; each CDR3 protein has one entry. The top ten clones hold 2.1% of a sample with 1.5 million to 2 million distinct CDR3 sequences, around 50% of them seen once. Material: blood. The receptor's source is a woman between 35 and 50 years old in good health.

Written as DNA, the CDR3 is TGCAGTGCCGGGGGGGGCGCGAATTCACCCCTCCACTTT. Its translation is CSAGGGANSPLHF. The chain joins TRBV20-1 to TRBJ1-6, with D possibly being TRBD1 (6 bases). The CDR3 length is 13 residues. V was cut by 6 bases and J by 7 bases, with 13 bases left in between. CDR1 DFQATT and CDR2 SNEGSKA come from the germline V gene (reference sequence).